The clone carrying this T cell receptor (beta chain) was observed many times. As yet, its antigen is unknown. Germline CDR1 reads LGHNA; CDR2 reads YNFKEQ. This CDR3 contains 15 residues. With 1 base clipped from V and 0 bases from J, the junction kept 2 bases outside the gene matches. Thyroid surgery took place with no prior treatment in any patient. This sample stems from a study of metastatic and nonmetastatic thyroid tumors. Study context: Where malignant and benign thyroid patients were concerned, repertoires were compared across blood and tumor or nodule tissue.

General study points: In blood and tumor, TCR beta diversity was reportedly significantly higher in malignant thyroid tumors than in benign nodules.

Authors' data handling: Clinicopathological groups of papillary thyroid cancer showed CDR3 differences that were used to build a distant-metastasis classifier. TCRdb called clones again from the PCR reads with MiXCR. The V and J calls reflect TCRdb's pipeline rather than the authors' work. The sample records around 19,000 clones, about 10% being singletons. The specimen sequenced was blood. This chain joins TRBV4-2 and TRBJ2-7, with 8 bases lining up with TRBD2. The clonotype comes from a female donor with papillary thyroid cancer or a benign thyroid nodule (not recorded which). Some clones in this sample may be carry-over from other donors' samples. CDR3: CASSQGLASSYEQYF. In DNA form, the CDR3 reads TGTGCCAGCAGCCAAGGACTAGCGAGCTCCTACGAGCAGTACTTC.